This TCR beta chain was sequenced during a study of cytomegalovirus exposure and HLA in healthy donors. With 60 Vbeta and 13 Jbeta primers, the PCR was carried out. Using immunoSEQ multiplex PCR, the repertoire was profiled, and TCRdb retains in-frame clones only, with some absent. This table holds about 190,000 clones, 75% to 85% found once. This clone has only a few counts. Germline V gene lookup returns CDR1 MNHNS and CDR2 SASEGT. Trimming took 3 bases from V and 8 from J; bases not matched to a gene: 8. The CDR3 has 15 amino acids. The specimen was PBMCs. The TCR was taken from a boy between 10 and 17 years old in good health and CMV-seronegative. The V call is TRBV6-1, the J call TRBJ2-1; 9 nucleotides agree with TRBD1. CDR3 sequence: CASSDRQGEGHEQFF. CDR3 nucleotides: TGTGCCAGCAGTGATAGACAGGGGGAAGGGCATGAGCAGTTCTTC.